The subject of this entry is one TCR beta chain. Survey-level immunoSEQ sequencing profiled the TCR beta repertoire. Produced via immunoSEQ multiplex PCR; TCRdb's table is partial and in-frame only. The sample contains about 68,000 clones, around 93% of which appear only once. V was trimmed by 5 bases and J by 6 bases, leaving 16 bases between them. CDR1 SEHNR and CDR2 FQNEAQ come from the germline V gene (reference sequence). CDR3 length: 14 residues. This rearrangement joins TRBV7-9 to TRBJ1-2; tentatively, D is TRBD1 (6 bases). The specimen was PBMCs. The source of this sequence is a man aged 40-49 years with rheumatoid arthritis. CDR3 sequence reads: CASSPSGTYNGYTF. In DNA form, the CDR3 reads TGTGCCAGCAGCCCATCCGGGACATACAATGGCTACACCTTC.